Described below is a single TCR beta chain sequence and its context. The repertoire was sequenced with immunoSEQ multiplex PCR; TCRdb's copy has only in-frame clones and lacks some. Here the sample spans 150,000 to 200,000 clones, around 84% being singletons. The data are from a study of cytomegalovirus exposure and HLA in healthy donors. This TCR was recovered from a man aged 18 to 30 in good health and CMV-seropositive. Sequencing was performed on PBMCs.

The CDR3 DNA reads as TGCGCCAGCAGTTTACAGGGGAAGGAGCAGTACTTC. Translation: CASSLQGKEQYF. The rearrangement joins TRBV10-1 to TRBJ2-7; 7 positions match TRBD1. This CDR3 is 12 amino acids long. The V gene end was trimmed by 5 bases and the J gene end by 7 bases; junction bases not matched to a gene: 5. CDR1 is WNHNN and CDR2 is SYGVQD in the germline V gene (reference sequence).